This entry is about one TCR beta chain. The sample is drawn from a study of response to subunit inactivated influenza vaccine. Germline CDR1 is MGHDK and CDR2 is SYGVNS. The CDR3 runs 14 residues. V was shortened by 4 bases and J by 8 bases, with 15 bases between the two germline ends. In TCRdb, the RT-PCR reads were re-called with MiXCR into one record per CDR3 protein. The profile covers roughly 500,000 distinct CDR3 sequences, with 16% appearing a single time and 3% taken by the ten largest. The receptor comes from a man aged 50 to 69 who received an inactivated influenza vaccine. The sample consisted of CD4+ T cells sorted from PBMCs, taken less than 30 months after vaccination. The genes are TRBV25-1 and TRBJ2-1, with D perhaps given as TRBD1 or TRBD2 (5 bases each). CDR3 sequence: CASSGLERGDEQFF. CDR3 DNA: TGTGCCAGCAGTGGACTCGAGCGAGGGGATGAGCAGTTCTTC.